This is a list of T cell receptor beta chains from one sample in a study of molecular identifiers for immune sequencing clone quantification. TCRdb itself ran the PCR reads through MiXCR, one entry per CDR3 protein. The table includes 100,000 or so distinct CDR3 sequences, over 30% detected once. Source material: naive CD8+ T cells from blood, with Jurkat cell RNA spiked in. These receptors came from a human donor in good health. Some libraries in this study had Jurkat cell RNA spiked in. Each CDR3 is given with its conserved first and last residue. D genes are given only for firm matches. Rows may omit the clone size; those that give it use once, few, many or a size class.

>TRBV29-1|many|TRBD1|TRBJ1-1
CSATKAGTDFLW
TGCAGCGCTACAAAAGCCGGGACAGATTTCCTGTGG
>TRBV7-9|many|NA|TRBJ2-5
CASSLPQGSATQYF
TGTGCCAGCAGCTTACCCCAGGGGTCCGCGACCCAGTACTTC
>TRBV7-2|NA|NA|TRBJ2-1
CVSSLVAGFPQVGEQFF
TGTGTCAGCAGCTTAGTCGCGGGATTCCCCCAAGTGGGTGAGCAGTTCTTC
>TRBV2|NA|NA|TRBJ2-7
CASQGETVSYEQYF
TGTGCCAGCCAAGGGGAGACGGTCTCCTACGAGCAGTACTTC
>TRBV10-2|once|NA|TRBJ1-3
CASSETSRRAGDTIYF
TGCGCCAGCAGTGAGACCTCCCGCCGGGCTGGAGACACCATATATTTT
>TRBV9|many|NA|TRBJ2-5
CASSVADIRGETQYF
TGTGCCAGCAGCGTTGCAGATATTCGGGGCGAGACCCAGTACTTC
>TRBV7-8|many|NA|TRBJ2-7
CASSLQVGRRHDVYEQYF
TGTGCCAGCAGCTTACAGGTGGGCCGGAGACATGATGTCTACGAGCAGTACTTC
>TRBV20-1|few|NA|TRBJ2-3
CSATQTQDTQYF
TGCAGTGCTACTCAGACTCAAGATACGCAGTATTTT
>TRBV5-5|NA|NA|TRBJ2-7
CASRVDLGQGPYEQYF
TGTGCCAGCAGGGTGGATTTAGGCCAGGGACCCTACGAGCAGTACTTC
>TRBV12-3/TRBV12-4|NA|NA|TRBJ2-2
CATSSGPTNTGELFF
TGTGCCACTTCATCAGGGCCCACGAACACCGGGGAGCTGTTTTTT
>TRBV14|few|NA|TRBJ2-3
CASSQRRSRTDTQYF
TGTGCCAGCAGCCAGCGAAGGTCCCGCACAGATACGCAGTATTTT
>TRBV28|many|NA|TRBJ1-1
CASRLNTEAFF
TGTGCCAGCAGGTTGAACACTGAAGCTTTCTTT
>TRBV5-1|NA|NA|TRBJ2-3
CASSGYTDTQFF
TGCGCCAGCAGCGGTTACACAGATACGCAGTTTTTT
>TRBV19|NA|TRBD1|TRBJ2-5
CASSAGTGGPHQETQYF
TGTGCCAGTAGTGCCGGGACAGGGGGCCCTCATCAAGAGACCCAGTACTTC
>TRBV6-2/TRBV6-3|NA|NA|TRBJ1-5
CASSYRETNQPQHF
TGTGCCAGCAGTTACCGGGAGACCAATCAGCCCCAGCATTTT
>TRBV7-9|many|NA|TRBJ2-2
CASSLAFPQPTGELFF
TGTGCCAGCAGCTTAGCGTTCCCACAGCCCACCGGGGAGCTGTTTTTT
>TRBV20-1|few|TRBD2|TRBJ2-1
CSAREAGGYSNEQFF
TGCAGTGCTAGAGAAGCGGGAGGGTATTCTAATGAGCAGTTCTTC
>TRBV5-6|few|NA|TRBJ2-7
CASSGGTDQAYEQYF
TGTGCCAGCAGCGGAGGGACAGATCAAGCCTACGAGCAGTACTTC
>TRBV20-1|NA|NA|TRBJ2-4
CSAKQGGKNIQYF
TGCAGTGCCAAACAGGGCGGCAAAAACATTCAGTACTTC
>TRBV6-1|many|TRBD1|TRBJ1-1
CASRIDRGNTEAFF
TGTGCCAGCAGAATAGACAGGGGGAACACTGAAGCTTTCTTT
>TRBV3-1|few|TRBD1|TRBJ2-6
CASSLIPGQVRSGANVLTF
TGTGCCAGCAGCTTAATTCCGGGACAGGTTCGCTCTGGGGCCAACGTCCTGACTTTC
>TRBV28|many|NA|TRBJ1-1
CASSWTRDEAFF
TGTGCCAGCAGTTGGACACGGGATGAAGCTTTCTTT
>TRBV20-1|medium-sized|NA|TRBJ1-1
CSAREMDSDTEAFF
TGCAGTGCTAGAGAAATGGACAGTGACACTGAAGCTTTCTTT
>TRBV28|many|NA|TRBJ2-4
CASSTVTGRPKNIQYF
TGTGCCAGCAGTACCGTGACAGGCCGACCCAAAAACATTCAGTACTTC
>TRBV29-1|many|NA|TRBJ2-7
CSVPGQLNEQYF
TGCAGCGTGCCCGGACAGCTTAACGAGCAGTACTTC
>TRBV28|many|NA|TRBJ2-2
CASSGPPGELFF
TGTGCCAGCAGCGGTCCCCCCGGGGAGCTGTTTTTT
>TRBV6-2/TRBV6-3|NA|TRBD2|TRBJ2-1
CASSSWVGLAGGEQFF
TGTGCCAGCAGTTCCTGGGTAGGATTAGCGGGAGGTGAGCAGTTCTTC
>TRBV7-9|few|NA|TRBJ2-1
CASSLARGLHNEQFF
TGTGCCAGCAGCTTAGCGCGGGGACTGCACAATGAGCAGTTCTTC
>TRBV4-3|NA|TRBD1|TRBJ2-1
CASSQYGTGMNNEQFF
TGCGCCAGCAGCCAATATGGGACAGGGATGAACAATGAGCAGTTCTTC
>TRBV28|NA|TRBD1|TRBJ1-2
CASSFQGTAYGYTF
TGTGCCAGCAGTTTTCAGGGGACAGCCTATGGCTACACCTTC
>TRBV5-1|few|NA|TRBJ2-3
CASTENTDTQYF
TGCGCCAGCACCGAAAACACAGATACGCAGTATTTT
>TRBV10-3|NA|TRBD1|TRBJ1-5
CAISESNRGNSNQPQHF
TGTGCCATCAGTGAGTCGAACAGGGGTAATAGCAATCAGCCCCAGCATTTT
>TRBV5-6|many|TRBD1|TRBJ2-7
CASSLVAGGYYEQYF
TGTGCCAGCAGCTTGGTGGCAGGGGGCTATTACGAGCAGTACTTC
>TRBV28|many|TRBD1|TRBJ2-5
CASSNPPLLGGEKTQYF
TGTGCCAGCAGTAATCCCCCACTTCTAGGGGGCGAGAAGACCCAGTACTTC
>TRBV28|NA|NA|TRBJ1-6
CASISTDYNSPLHF
TGTGCCAGCATATCGACAGACTATAATTCACCCCTCCACTTT
>TRBV7-2|many|TRBD1|TRBJ1-4
CASSLDRAANEKLFF
TGTGCCAGCAGCTTGGACAGGGCCGCTAATGAAAAACTGTTTTTT
>TRBV7-9|NA|NA|TRBJ2-7
CASSPPGVSYEQYF
TGTGCCAGCAGTCCTCCAGGGGTCTCCTACGAGCAGTACTTC
>TRBV10-3|NA|NA|TRBJ2-4
CAFSEGPRAKNIQYF
TGTGCCTTCAGTGAGGGGCCCAGGGCCAAAAACATTCAGTACTTC
>TRBV6-5|many|NA|TRBJ1-1
CASSSDVGTTEAFF
TGTGCCAGCAGTTCCGACGTGGGAACCACTGAAGCTTTCTTT
>TRBV20-1|many|NA|TRBJ1-1
CMGVVNTEAFF
TGCATGGGCGTGGTCAACACTGAAGCTTTCTTT
>TRBV5-1|few|NA|TRBJ2-5
CASSLGVAVGETQYF
TGCGCCAGCAGCTTGGGAGTCGCAGTAGGAGAGACCCAGTACTTC